The rows below give T cell receptor beta chains drawn from one sample of a study of read filtering for tumor transcriptome and immune sequencing. TCRdb independently ran MiXCR on the reads; one entry per CDR3 protein. The sample records around 130,000 distinct CDR3 sequences, under 15% being singletons. The sample consisted of a population of CD138-negative cells sorted from bone marrow. These receptor sequences come from a donor aged 40 or over with multiple myeloma. Both conserved end residues are part of each CDR3. The D gene is left open where the match is weak. Only some rows state a clone size, as once, few, many or a class for expanded clones.

v_gene	d_gene	j_gene	abundance	CDR3aa	CDR3nt
TRBV18	-	TRBJ2-1	few	CASSPPGHLGTYNERFF	TGTGCCAGCTCACCACCAGGGCACCTGGGGACCTACAATGAGCGGTTCTTC
TRBV7-9	TRBD2	TRBJ2-7	few	CASSLGSGGSGYEQYF	TGTGCCAGCAGCTTAGGTTCCGGCGGGAGTGGTTACGAGCAGTACTTC
TRBV20-1	TRBD2	TRBJ2-1	once	CSASKLAGGSRGSYNEQFF	TGCAGTGCTAGTAAACTAGCGGGAGGGTCGAGGGGCTCCTACAATGAGCAGTTCTTC
TRBV5-6	TRBD1	TRBJ2-1	-	CASSKRTGKGNEQFF	TGTGCCAGCAGCAAACGGACAGGGAAGGGGAATGAGCAGTTCTTC
TRBV9	TRBD2	TRBJ2-5	few	CASSASGTQETQYF	TGTGCCAGCAGCGCTAGCGGGACCCAAGAGACCCAGTACTTC
TRBV12-3/TRBV12-4	TRBD2	TRBJ2-1	-	CASSAPRLAGTNEQFF	TGTGCCAGCAGCGCCCCGAGGCTAGCGGGAACCAATGAGCAGTTCTTC
TRBV27	TRBD2	TRBJ2-5	few	CASSPSSGFMGETQYF	TGTGCCAGCAGCCCCTCTAGCGGCTTTATGGGCGAGACCCAGTACTTC
TRBV10-1	-	TRBJ2-5	-	CASSESMPGGVETQYF	TGCGCCAGCAGTGAGTCGATGCCAGGCGGGGTAGAGACCCAGTACTTC
TRBV7-9	-	TRBJ2-1	many	CASSFLGQFF	TGTGCCAGCAGCTTCCTAGGGCAGTTCTTC
TRBV4-2	-	TRBJ1-6	many	CASSQDLTGGPYNSPLHF	TGTGCCAGCAGCCAAGATCTGACAGGAGGGCCGTATAATTCACCCCTCCACTTT
TRBV27	-	TRBJ2-5	many	CASSLLAHRQETQYF	TGTGCCAGCAGCCTCCTAGCGCACCGTCAAGAGACCCAGTACTTC
TRBV14	-	TRBJ2-7	many	CASSQDGQPSSYEQYF	TGTGCCAGCAGCCAAGATGGACAGCCAAGCTCCTACGAGCAGTACTTC
TRBV11-3	TRBD1	TRBJ1-1	few	CASSLGYRGNTEAFF	TGTGCCAGCAGCTTAGGGTACAGGGGGAACACTGAAGCTTTCTTT
TRBV5-1	TRBD1	TRBJ2-7	many	CASSLSHRTGGQYEQYF	TGCGCCAGCAGCTTGTCGCATAGGACAGGGGGCCAGTACGAGCAGTACTTC
TRBV7-2	TRBD1	TRBJ2-1	many	CASSLGQGLYNEQFF	TGTGCCAGCAGCTTAGGACAGGGTCTCTACAATGAGCAGTTCTTC
TRBV29-1	-	TRBJ2-1	few	CSAERRNEQFF	TGCAGCGCCGAAAGGCGCAATGAGCAGTTCTTC
TRBV2	-	TRBJ2-5	few	CASSGQGPENQYF	TGTGCCAGCAGCGGGCAGGGCCCTGAGAACCAGTACTTC
TRBV7-3	-	TRBJ2-1	many	CASSPSGQTYNEQFF	TGTGCCAGCAGCCCGAGCGGGCAAACCTACAATGAGCAGTTCTTC
TRBV5-5	-	TRBJ1-1	-	CASSLKYRDYTEAFF	TGTGCCAGCAGCCTGAAGTACAGAGATTACACTGAAGCTTTCTTT
TRBV27	TRBD1	TRBJ1-4	many	CASSLKTGGVGTTNEKLFF	TGTGCCAGCAGTTTGAAGACAGGGGGCGTGGGTACAACTAATGAAAAACTGTTTTTT
TRBV10-3	-	TRBJ1-1	few	CAISGGQNTEAFF	TGTGCCATCAGTGGCGGACAGAACACTGAAGCTTTCTTT
TRBV24-1	-	TRBJ2-2	many	CATSDLRDTGELFF	TGTGCCACCAGTGATTTAAGGGATACCGGGGAGCTGTTTTTT